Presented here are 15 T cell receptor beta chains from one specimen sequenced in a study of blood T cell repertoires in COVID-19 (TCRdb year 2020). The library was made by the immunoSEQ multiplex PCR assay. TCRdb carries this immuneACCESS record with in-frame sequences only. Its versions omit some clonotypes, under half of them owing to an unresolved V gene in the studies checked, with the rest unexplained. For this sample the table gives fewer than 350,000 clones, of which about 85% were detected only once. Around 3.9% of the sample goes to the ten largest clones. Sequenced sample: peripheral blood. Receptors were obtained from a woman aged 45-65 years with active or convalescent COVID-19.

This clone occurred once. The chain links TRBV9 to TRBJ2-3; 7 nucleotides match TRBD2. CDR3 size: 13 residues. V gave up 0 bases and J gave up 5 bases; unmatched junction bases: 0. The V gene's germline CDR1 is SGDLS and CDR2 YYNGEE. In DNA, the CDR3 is TGTGCCAGCAGCGTAGCGGGGGGAGATACGCAGTATTTT. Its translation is CASSVAGGDTQYF.

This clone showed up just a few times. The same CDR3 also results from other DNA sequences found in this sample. The chain's CDR3 is CASSTGQGNTGELFF. CDR3 in DNA: TGCGCCAGCAGCACGGGACAGGGTAACACCGGGGAGCTGTTTTTT. The chain couples TRBV5-1 to TRBJ2-2; TRBD1 agrees at 9 bases. The CDR3 consists of 15 residues. Trimming cost V 4 bases and J 2 bases; bases outside gene matches: 3. Per germline, CDR1 SGHRS and CDR2 YFSETQ.

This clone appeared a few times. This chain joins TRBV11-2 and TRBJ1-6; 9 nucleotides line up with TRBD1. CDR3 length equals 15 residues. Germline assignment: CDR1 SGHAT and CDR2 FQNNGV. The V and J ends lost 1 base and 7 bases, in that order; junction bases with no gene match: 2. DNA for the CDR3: TGTGCCAGCAGCTTAGGTGGGACAGGGAATTCACCCCTCCACTTT. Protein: CASSLGGTGNSPLHF. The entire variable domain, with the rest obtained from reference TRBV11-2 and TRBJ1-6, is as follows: EAGVAQSPRYKIIEKRQSVAFWCNPISGHATLYWYQQILGQGPKLLIQFQNNGVVDDSQLPKDRFSAERLKGVDSTLKIQPAKLEDSAVYLCASSLGGTGNSPLHFGNGTRLTVT.

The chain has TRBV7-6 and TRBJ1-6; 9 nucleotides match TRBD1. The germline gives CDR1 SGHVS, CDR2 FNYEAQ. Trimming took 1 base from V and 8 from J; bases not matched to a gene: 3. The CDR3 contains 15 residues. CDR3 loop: CASSLGTGGDSPLHF. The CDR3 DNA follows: TGTGCCAGCAGCTTAGGAACAGGGGGCGATTCACCCCTCCACTTT.

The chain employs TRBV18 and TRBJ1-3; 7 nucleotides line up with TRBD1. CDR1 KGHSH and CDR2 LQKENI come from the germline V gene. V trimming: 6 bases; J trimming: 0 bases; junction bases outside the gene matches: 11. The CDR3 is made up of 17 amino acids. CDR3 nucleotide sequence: TGTGCCAGCTCGCTATTACAGGGGTCCAGCTCTGGAAACACCATATATTTT. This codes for CASSLLQGSSSGNTIYF.

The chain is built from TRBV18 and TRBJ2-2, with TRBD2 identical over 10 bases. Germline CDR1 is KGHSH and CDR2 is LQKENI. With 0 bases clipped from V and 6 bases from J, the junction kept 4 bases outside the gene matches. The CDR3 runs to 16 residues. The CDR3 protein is CASSPPGLASAGELFF. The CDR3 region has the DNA TGTGCCAGCTCACCACCGGGACTAGCGAGCGCCGGGGAGCTGTTTTTT.

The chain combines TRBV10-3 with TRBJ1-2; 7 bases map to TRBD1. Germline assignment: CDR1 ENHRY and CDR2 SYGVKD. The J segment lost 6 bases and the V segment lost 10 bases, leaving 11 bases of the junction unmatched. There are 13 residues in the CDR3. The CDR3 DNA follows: TGTGCCACATACAGGGGTGGATCCGATGGCTACACCTTC. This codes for CATYRGGSDGYTF.

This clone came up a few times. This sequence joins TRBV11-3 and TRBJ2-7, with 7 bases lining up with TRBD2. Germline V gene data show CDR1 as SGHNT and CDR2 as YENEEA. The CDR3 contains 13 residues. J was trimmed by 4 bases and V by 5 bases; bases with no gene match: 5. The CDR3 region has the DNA TGTGCCAGCAGCGCGGCGGGAGAATACGAGCAGTACTTC. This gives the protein CASSAAGEYEQYF.

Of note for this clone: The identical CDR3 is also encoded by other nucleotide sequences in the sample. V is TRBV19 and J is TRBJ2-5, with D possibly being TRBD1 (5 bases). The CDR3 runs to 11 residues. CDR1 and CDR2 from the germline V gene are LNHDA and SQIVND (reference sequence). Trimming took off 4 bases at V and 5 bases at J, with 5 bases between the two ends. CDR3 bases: TGTGCCAGTAGTACAGGGGAGACCCAGTACTTC. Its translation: CASSTGETQYF.

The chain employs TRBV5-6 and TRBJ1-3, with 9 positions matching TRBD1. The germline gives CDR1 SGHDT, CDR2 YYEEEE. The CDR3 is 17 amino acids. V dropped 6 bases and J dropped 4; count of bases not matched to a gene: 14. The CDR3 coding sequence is TGTGCCAGCACCCCGAGTACAGGGGGCAAATCGGGAAACACCATATATTTT. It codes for CASTPSTGGKSGNTIYF.

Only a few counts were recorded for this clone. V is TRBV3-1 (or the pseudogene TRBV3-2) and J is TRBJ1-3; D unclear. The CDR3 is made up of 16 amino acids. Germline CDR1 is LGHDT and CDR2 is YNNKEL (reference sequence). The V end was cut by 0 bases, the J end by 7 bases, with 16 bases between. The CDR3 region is CASSQDSVGRVNTIYF. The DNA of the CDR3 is TGTGCCAGCAGCCAAGATTCCGTTGGGCGGGTCAACACCATATATTTT.

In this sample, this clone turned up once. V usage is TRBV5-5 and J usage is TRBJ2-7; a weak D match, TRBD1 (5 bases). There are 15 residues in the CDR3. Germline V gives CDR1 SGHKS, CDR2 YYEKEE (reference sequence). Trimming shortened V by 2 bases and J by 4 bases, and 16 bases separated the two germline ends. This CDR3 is CASSLYGGRDYEQYF. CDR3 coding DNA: TGTGCCAGCAGCTTATATGGTGGCAGGGATTACGAGCAGTACTTC.

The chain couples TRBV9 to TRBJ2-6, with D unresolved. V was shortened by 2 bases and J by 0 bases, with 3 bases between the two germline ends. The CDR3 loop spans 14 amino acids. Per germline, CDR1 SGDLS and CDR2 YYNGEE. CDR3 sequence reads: CASSVSSGANVLTF. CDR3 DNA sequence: TGTGCCAGCAGCGTCAGCTCTGGGGCCAACGTCCTGACTTTC.

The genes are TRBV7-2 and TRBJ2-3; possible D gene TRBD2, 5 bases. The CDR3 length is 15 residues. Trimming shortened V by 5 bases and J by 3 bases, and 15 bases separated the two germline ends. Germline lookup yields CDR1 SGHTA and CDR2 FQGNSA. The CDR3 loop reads CASSPGIILTDTQYF. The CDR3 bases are TGTGCCAGCAGCCCGGGGATCATTCTAACAGATACGCAGTATTTT.

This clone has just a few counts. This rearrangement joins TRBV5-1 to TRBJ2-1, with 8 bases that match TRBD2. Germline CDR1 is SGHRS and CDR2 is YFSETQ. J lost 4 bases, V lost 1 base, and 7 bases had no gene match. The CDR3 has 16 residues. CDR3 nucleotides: TGCGCCAGCAGCTTGATGGGCGGGAGGTCTTACAATGAGCAGTTCTTC. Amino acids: CASSLMGGRSYNEQFF.